This TCR beta chain was found in a study of blood T cells in healthy people across ages. Using a J-beta primer mix together with a sample-barcoded 5' primer, a second PCR was run for roughly 7 to 11 cycles. Sequencing recovered at least 2.5 million CDR3-containing paired-end reads from each sample. TCRdb reprocessed the 5' RACE reads with MiXCR, giving one entry per CDR3 protein. The sample carries about 650,000 distinct CDR3 sequences, roughly 32% recorded once. Germline CDR1 reads SGHRS; CDR2 reads YFSETQ. The CDR3 extends over 14 amino acids. Concerning this clonotype: The antigen remains unidentified. At one end the junction does not follow the germline gene, possibly because of a read error.

Overall study results and limits: Per million T cells, TCR beta diversity dropped about linearly as age rose. More naive CD4+ cells and higher diversity marked long-lived donors relative to aged donors. With naive T cell percentage, TCR beta diversity showed a strong correlation.

J is TRBJ2-7 and V is TRBV5-1, with 7 nucleotides matching TRBD1. The sequenced sample consisted of blood. The clonotype comes from a woman older than 75 in good health. For the CDR3, the DNA is TGCGCCAACAGCTTGACAGGGTACTCCTACGAGCAGTACTTC. This sequence encodes CANSLTGYSYEQYF.